The 17 T cell receptor beta chains below come from one sample, sequenced in a study of blood T cell repertoires in COVID-19. Here immunoSEQ multiplex PCR was the method, and the copy in TCRdb shows in-frame clones only, minus some. The sample includes 110,000 or so clones, about four fifths of them seen just once. Input material: peripheral blood. These receptor sequences come from a woman in her seventies with acute or convalescent COVID-19.

The chain joins TRBV7-2 to TRBJ2-7, with TRBD1 identical over 9 bases. Germline lookup yields CDR1 SGHTA and CDR2 FQGNSA. CDR3 size: 17 residues. The V gene end was trimmed by 3 bases and the J gene end by 1 base; junction bases not matched to a gene: 10. The DNA of the CDR3 is TGTGCCAGCAGCTTTCACCAACCCGGGACAGGGTCCTACGAGCAGTACTTC. It encodes CASSFHQPGTGSYEQYF. The whole variable domain, filled in from reference TRBV7-2 and TRBJ2-7, reads GAGVSQSPSNKVTEKGKDVELRCDPISGHTALYWYRQSLGQGLEFLIYFQGNSAPDKSGLPSDRFSAERTGGSVSTLTIQRTQQEDSAVYLCASSFHQPGTGSYEQYFGPGTRLTVT.

J is TRBJ2-5 and V is TRBV7-2; the D gene is possibly TRBD2 (5 bases). Between the trimmed V and J ends, which lost 2 bases and 4 bases, there was a span of 8 bases. CDR1 SGHTA and CDR2 FQGNSA come from the germline V gene. The CDR3 has 13 amino acids. CDR3 residues: CASSLWRAETQYF. DNA of the CDR3: TGTGCCAGCAGCTTATGGCGGGCAGAGACCCAGTACTTC.

As concerns this clone: The junction differs from germline at one of its ends, possibly a read error. The V and J genes are TRBV29-1 and TRBJ1-2, with TRBD1 matching 10 bases. The CDR3 is made up of 13 amino acids. Germline V gene data show CDR1 as SQVTM and CDR2 as ANQGSEA. The DNA of the CDR3 is TGCAGCGTCGCCCTGCCGGGACAGGGGTATTCAAACTTC. Its protein is CSVALPGQGYSNF. The variable domain in full, with the rest retrieved from reference TRBV29-1 and TRBJ1-2, is SAVISQKPSRDICQRGTSLTIQCQVDSQVTMMFWYRQQPGQSLTLIATANQGSEATYESGFVIDKFPISRPNLTFSTLTVSNMSPEDSSIYLCSVALPGQGYSNFGSGTRLTVV.

This chain joins TRBV30 and TRBJ1-1, with D tentatively TRBD1 (5 bases). Trimming took 3 bases from V and 13 from J, leaving 18 bases between them. Germline CDR1 GTSNPN, CDR2 SVGIG (reference sequence). The CDR3 has 12 amino acids. The CDR3 region is CAWRHPAGKDFF. The CDR3 DNA follows: TGTGCCTGGAGGCACCCGGCAGGGAAGGATTTCTTT.

The chain has TRBV5-1 and TRBJ1-3; possibly TRBD1 for D (5 bases). Trimming cost V 3 bases and J 2 bases, with 15 bases left between them. The length of the CDR3 is 16 residues. CDR1 and CDR2 from the germline V gene are SGHRS and YFSETQ. The CDR3: CASSSGRGGAGNTIYF. The CDR3 region has the DNA TGCGCCAGCAGCTCCGGTAGGGGAGGTGCTGGAAACACCATATATTTT.

J is TRBJ2-1 and V is TRBV5-4, with TRBD1 matching over 8 bases. The germline CDR1 and CDR2 sequences are SGHNT and YYREEE (reference sequence). The trim removed 2 bases at V and 4 bases at J, leaving 8 bases unmatched. The length of the CDR3 is 16 residues. The CDR3 DNA reads as TGTGCCAGCAGCTTACCCCCGGGACAGGCTTACAATGAGCAGTTCTTC. Protein: CASSLPPGQAYNEQFF.

This clone occurred once. The chain combines TRBV19 with TRBJ2-7; 9 bases fit TRBD1. The ends lost 6 bases at V and 2 bases at J; junction bases unmatched: 11. The CDR3 covers 16 residues. Germline V gives CDR1 LNHDA, CDR2 SQIVND (reference sequence). The CDR3 reads CASRQTGTGLPYEQYF. The CDR3 DNA reads TGTGCCAGTAGACAAACCGGGACAGGGTTACCCTACGAGCAGTACTTC.

The V gene is TRBV2, the J gene TRBJ2-3; weak D call: TRBD2 (6 bases). Trimming removed 7 bases from V and 3 bases from J, with 14 bases in between. The germline V gene has CDR1 SNHLY and CDR2 FYNNEI. This CDR3 contains 14 residues. The CDR3 DNA sequence: TGTGCCAGCAAAACTGGAGGGCCGACAGATACGCAGTATTTT. Translation: CASKTGGPTDTQYF.

V and J are TRBV11-1 and TRBJ2-7; D may be TRBD1 (5 bases). Trimming removed 5 bases at V and 5 bases at J, with 19 bases between. Germline V CDR1 and CDR2: SGHAT, FQDESV (reference sequence). The CDR3 length is 15 residues. The DNA of the CDR3 is TGTGCCAGCAGCCGGAGTGGTCGGACACAACACGAGCAGTACTTC. This encodes CASSRSGRTQHEQYF.

The chain is built from TRBV9 and TRBJ2-3; 10 bases agree with TRBD1. The CDR3 consists of 15 residues. With V trimmed by 5 bases and J by 3 bases, 6 bases remained unmatched. CDR1 is SGDLS, CDR2 YYNGEE, per germline. This CDR3 reads CASSEGQGGTDTQYF. The DNA of the CDR3 is TGTGCCAGCAGTGAAGGACAGGGGGGAACAGATACGCAGTATTTT.

The chain links TRBV3-1 (or the pseudogene TRBV3-2) to TRBJ2-3; D may be TRBD2 (5 bases). Germline loops: CDR1 LGHDT, CDR2 YNNKEL (reference sequence). The V end was cut by 1 base, the J end by 5 bases, with 10 bases between. CDR3 length equals 14 residues. In DNA form, the CDR3 reads TGTGCCAGCAGCCAAGGACTCGGGATAGATACGCAGTATTTT. It encodes CASSQGLGIDTQYF.

The chain joins TRBV14 to TRBJ2-7; 8 bases match TRBD1. This CDR3 is 14 amino acids long. CDR1 SGHDN and CDR2 FVKESK come from the germline V gene. The V and J ends lost 4 bases and 0 bases, in that order; junction bases with no gene match: 2. The CDR3 DNA reads as TGTGCCAGCAGCCGACAGGGGTCCTCCTACGAGCAGTACTTC. It yields the protein CASSRQGSSYEQYF.

This sequence joins TRBV5-5 and TRBJ2-1, with TRBD2 matching over 8 bases. V was clipped by 2 bases and J by 8 bases; unmatched bases: 6. Germline CDR1 SGHKS, CDR2 YYEKEE (reference sequence). The CDR3 runs to 14 residues. The CDR3 spells CASSLVGGAYEQFF. The CDR3 coding sequence is TGTGCCAGCAGCTTAGTCGGGGGGGCGTATGAGCAGTTCTTC.

The gene calls are TRBV29-1 and TRBJ1-1; a possible D gene is TRBD1 (5 bases). Germline values: CDR1 SQVTM, CDR2 ANQGSEA. Deletions cut 6 bases from V and 3 bases from J, with 14 bases between. The CDR3 runs 13 residues. This CDR3 is CSVGTSTDTEAFF. The DNA of the CDR3 is TGCAGCGTCGGAACTTCGACAGACACTGAAGCTTTCTTT. Together with reference TRBV29-1 and TRBJ1-1, the CDR3 gives the full variable domain: SAVISQKPSRDICQRGTSLTIQCQVDSQVTMMFWYRQQPGQSLTLIATANQGSEATYESGFVIDKFPISRPNLTFSTLTVSNMSPEDSSIYLCSVGTSTDTEAFFGQGTRLTVV.

This clone was seen only a few times. The chain uses TRBV5-1 and TRBJ2-7; 7 nucleotides match TRBD2. Per the germline V gene, CDR1 is SGHRS and CDR2 is YFSETQ. V shed 3 bases, J shed 0 bases, and the junction held 6 bases outside the gene matches. This CDR3 is built from 15 residues. The CDR3: CASSSLAASSYEQYF. CDR3 DNA: TGCGCCAGCAGCTCGCTAGCGGCAAGCTCCTACGAGCAGTACTTC.

The gene calls are TRBV15 and TRBJ2-7; D is undetermined. Germline V gene sequence: CDR1 LNHNV, CDR2 YYDKDF (reference sequence). V shed 2 bases and J shed 6 bases, with 20 bases lying between them. The CDR3 spans 16 residues. CDR3: CATSRFPAHFLGEQYF. The CDR3, as DNA: TGTGCCACCAGCAGATTCCCTGCACATTTCCTAGGCGAGCAGTACTTC.

The CDR3 protein is CSVEGQDYGYTF. The CDR3 DNA is TGCAGCGTTGAAGGGCAGGACTATGGCTACACCTTC. The genes are TRBV29-1 and TRBJ1-2; no clear D. The CDR3 is 12 residues long. V lost 1 base to trimming and J lost 3 bases, with 6 bases between them. The germline V gene has CDR1 SQVTM and CDR2 ANQGSEA. Based on the CDR3 plus reference TRBV29-1 and TRBJ1-2, the full variable domain is SAVISQKPSRDICQRGTSLTIQCQVDSQVTMMFWYRQQPGQSLTLIATANQGSEATYESGFVIDKFPISRPNLTFSTLTVSNMSPEDSSIYLCSVEGQDYGYTFGSGTRLTVV.